This section outlines one TCR beta chain sequence together with its context. What it recognizes is unknown. This entry belongs to a study of Graves' ophthalmopathy and Graves' hyperthyroidism. Study observations and caveats: Most thyroid-expanded clonotypes exceeding 0.001 frequency were also found in blood. The study's model predicted ophthalmopathy progression at approximately 70% sensitivity and 72% to 85% specificity.

This CDR3 contains 16 residues. The germline gives CDR1 DFQATT, CDR2 SNEGSKA (reference sequence). The ends were cut back, 3 bases at V and 0 bases at J, with 15 bases in the middle. Patients were left out if they had other autoimmune diseases, uncontrolled infections, pregnancy or lactation. The authors amplified TCR beta CDR3 regions, and they did so from RNA transcripts for repertoire sequencing. First-round RT-PCR with HTBI primers preceded a second-round multiplex PCR. TCRdb re-derived calls from the multiplex PCR reads in MiXCR, one entry per CDR3 protein. The data contain 900,000 to 1,200,000 distinct CDR3 sequences, about 38% of them seen just once; the ten biggest clones take up around 10%.

This chain connects TRBV20-1 to TRBJ1-5; no reliable D call. Sequencing was done on a sample of peripheral blood or thyroid tissue (not recorded which). The receptor was isolated from an adult man with Graves' hyperthyroidism. CDR3 DNA: TGCAGTGCTAGCAATCGGATCTATTATAGCAATCAGCCCCAGCATTTT. Translation: CSASNRIYYSNQPQHF.